At least ten counts were recorded for the clone carrying this T cell receptor beta chain. This record belongs to a study of human T cells and chemical hapten exposure. Study-level background: Investigators sensitized roughly 2 cm by roughly 2 cm of upper inner arm skin with 2% DPC. The study lasted roughly 26 weeks, and patients were dosed weekly with diphenylcyclopropenone on the scalp throughout.

Germline values: CDR1 MGHRA, CDR2 YSYEKL. The V gene lost 1 base and the J gene lost 2 bases, with 9 bases spanning the gap. This CDR3 has 14 amino acids. TCRdb called the RACE reads again in MiXCR, with one record for every CDR3 protein. The data hold 370,000 or so distinct CDR3 sequences, with more than 4.5% observed a single time. Time point given: patch test 1, 2 weeks after DPC sensitization. The treatment: therapeutic diphenylcyclopropenone sensitization with weekly scalp DPC. V and J are TRBV4-1 and TRBJ2-7, with a weak D call TRBD1 (6 bases). The material sequenced was whole blood, taken in connection with sensitization to the hapten diphenylcyclopropenone (DPC). The clonotype originates from a woman aged 50 to 65 with alopecia areata. Some clones in this sample may be carry-over from other donors' samples. CDR3 sequence: CASSQADSAYEQYF. CDR3 DNA sequence: TGCGCCAGCAGCCAAGCGGACAGCGCCTACGAGCAGTACTTC.